A selection of T cell receptor beta chains follows, all from one sample in a study of blood T cell repertoires in COVID-19. Some clones are missing from TCRdb's copy, which holds only in-frame ones; the method was immunoSEQ multiplex PCR. The sample shows 65,000 to 95,000 clones, 60% to 75% of them seen only once. The sample comprised peripheral blood. The receptors stem from a man aged 50-60 years with active or convalescent COVID-19. Both conserved end residues are part of each CDR3. The D gene is left open where the match is weak. Rows may omit the clone size; those that give it use once, few, many or a size class.

>TRBV12-3/TRBV12-4|-|TRBJ2-2|-
CASSHTYTGELFF
TGTGCCAGCAGCCACACCTACACCGGGGAGCTGTTTTTT
>TRBV6-1|-|TRBJ1-6|-
CASSDSNIHF
TGTGCCAGCAGTGATAGCAATATCCACTTT
>TRBV9|TRBD2|TRBJ2-5|-
CASSVEASGGGGETQYF
TGTGCCAGCAGCGTAGAGGCTAGCGGGGGGGGCGGCGAGACCCAGTACTTC
>TRBV7-6|TRBD2|TRBJ2-1|-
CASSLITSGDNEQFF
TGTGCCAGCAGCTTAATCACTAGCGGGGACAATGAGCAGTTCTTC
>TRBV7-2|-|TRBJ2-2|once
CASKGGRSRTGELFF
TGTGCCAGCAAGGGGGGGAGGTCGAGGACCGGGGAGCTGTTTTTT
>TRBV30|TRBD1|TRBJ1-2|few
CAGTGTGYGYTF
TGTGCCGGGACCGGGACAGGCTATGGCTACACCTTC
>TRBV19|-|TRBJ1-1|-
CASSYRLVNTEAFF
TGTGCCAGTAGTTACCGTCTAGTGAACACTGAAGCTTTCTTT
>TRBV4-1|TRBD1|TRBJ2-7|few
CASSLRTGNSYEQYF
TGCGCCAGCAGCCTACGGACAGGGAATTCCTACGAGCAGTACTTC
>TRBV6-5|TRBD1|TRBJ1-2|-
CASSYMGQSYGYTF
TGTGCCAGCAGTTATATGGGACAGAGCTATGGCTACACCTTC
>TRBV9|TRBD1|TRBJ2-6|-
CASSPRGQENSGANVLTF
TGTGCCAGCAGCCCCCGGGGACAGGAAAATTCTGGGGCCAACGTCCTGACTTTC
>TRBV7-2|TRBD1|TRBJ1-2|few
CASSLAGASQGASYGYTF
TGTGCCAGCAGCTTAGCCGGGGCTTCACAGGGGGCGAGCTATGGCTACACCTTC
>TRBV12-3/TRBV12-4|-|TRBJ1-1|-
CASSPLNTEAFF
TGTGCCAGCAGTCCCCTTAACACTGAAGCTTTCTTT
>TRBV11-2|TRBD1|TRBJ1-1|-
CASSLGTGALAEAFF
TGTGCCAGCAGCCTGGGGACAGGGGCCTTGGCTGAAGCTTTCTTT
>TRBV5-6|TRBD2|TRBJ2-3|-
CASSPSGGASDTQYF
TGTGCCAGCAGCCCTAGCGGGGGGGCCTCCGATACGCAGTATTTT
>TRBV13|-|TRBJ1-6|-
CASSSTGTLNNSPLHF
TGTGCCAGCAGCTCTACCGGGACACTGAATAATTCACCCCTCCACTTT
>TRBV19|-|TRBJ2-3|few
CASSKGGAFYTDTQYF
TGTGCCAGTAGTAAGGGCGGGGCGTTTTACACAGATACGCAGTATTTT
>TRBV7-3|TRBD2|TRBJ2-2|-
CASSPGLAGGPMDTGELFF
TGTGCCAGCAGCCCGGGACTAGCGGGGGGGCCTATGGACACCGGGGAGCTGTTTTTT
>TRBV6-4|-|TRBJ2-2|-
CASSDSQGTGELFF
TGTGCCAGCAGTGACTCTCAGGGGACCGGGGAGCTGTTTTTT
>TRBV4-2|TRBD2|TRBJ2-3|-
CASSQDEVSGGGVNTDTQYF
TGTGCCAGCAGCCAAGATGAGGTCAGCGGGGGGGGTGTTAACACAGATACGCAGTATTTT
>TRBV29-1|-|TRBJ2-4|-
CSVDENSGIQYF
TGCAGCGTTGACGAGAACAGTGGCATTCAGTACTTC
>TRBV11-2|TRBD2|TRBJ2-1|-
CASSFRLAGVWNEQFF
TGTGCCAGCAGCTTTCGACTAGCGGGGGTTTGGAATGAGCAGTTCTTC
>TRBV6-5|TRBD1|TRBJ1-3|-
CASSPGTGGGNTIYF
TGTGCCAGCAGTCCCGGGACAGGGGGAGGAAACACCATATATTTT
>TRBV19|TRBD1|TRBJ2-7|-
CASGPGDRSYEQYF
TGTGCCAGTGGCCCAGGGGACAGATCCTACGAGCAGTACTTC
>TRBV12-3/TRBV12-4|TRBD1|TRBJ1-1|-
CASRRQGGTEAFF
TGTGCCAGCAGGAGACAGGGGGGGACTGAAGCTTTCTTT
>TRBV6-6|-|TRBJ2-2|-
CASLRGGNTGELFF
TGTGCCAGCCTTAGGGGAGGAAACACCGGGGAGCTGTTTTTT
>TRBV15|-|TRBJ1-3|once
CATSGWTVASSGNTIYF
TGTGCCACCAGCGGCTGGACAGTTGCCAGCTCTGGAAACACCATATATTTT
>TRBV10-1|-|TRBJ2-2|-
CAPTSAVTGGELFF
TGCGCCCCCACCAGCGCGGTCACTGGCGGGGAGCTGTTTTTT
>TRBV4-3|-|TRBJ2-4|-
CASSQGLENIQYF
TGCGCCAGCAGCCAAGGGCTAGAAAACATTCAGTACTTC
>TRBV6-9|TRBD2|TRBJ2-7|-
CASRPPGGQYF
TGTGCCAGCAGACCCCCGGGGGGGCAGTACTTC
>TRBV6-5|-|TRBJ1-2|few
CASSTPSTPYYGYTF
TGTGCCAGCAGTACCCCCAGTACCCCCTACTATGGCTACACCTTC
>TRBV9|-|TRBJ2-5|-
CASNSGGAETQYF
TGTGCCAGTAATAGCGGCGGGGCAGAGACCCAGTACTTC
>TRBV6-5|-|TRBJ1-1|-
CASSYQAKRGFF
TGTGCCAGCAGTTACCAGGCCAAAAGGGGTTTCTTT
>TRBV19|-|TRBJ2-3|-
CASSVAVLTDTQYF
TGTGCCAGTAGTGTTGCAGTCCTCACAGATACGCAGTATTTT